The clone carrying this T cell receptor (beta chain) was observed a handful of times. The CDR3 regions of TCR beta were amplified from RNA transcripts. HTBI primers were employed in a first-round RT-PCR of the TCR CDR3. In TCRdb, the multiplex PCR reads were re-called with MiXCR into one record per CDR3 protein. The table shows under 400,000 distinct CDR3 sequences, with approximately 15% occurring only once. These data originate in a study of T cells in Graves' hyperthyroidism and ophthalmopathy. Unmatched junction bases numbered 5, after V lost 8 bases and J lost 7 bases. Germline lookup yields CDR1 SGHRS and CDR2 YFSETQ. CDR3 length: 11 amino acids.

The chain links TRBV5-1 to TRBJ1-1; TRBD1 matches 7 bases. Sample: blood. This receptor was obtained from a woman in her sixties or seventies with Graves' hyperthyroidism. The DNA of the CDR3 is TGCGCCAGTACGGGACAGAATGAAGCTTTCTTT. Its protein is CASTGQNEAFF.